Listed here is a single TCR beta chain. Its antigen remains unknown. The sample originates from a study of shared clonotypes between healthy human individuals. Findings and limits, study-wide: The generation probabilities recorded for non-shared clonotypes fell below those of clonotypes shared by all four donors.

Germline V gene sequence: CDR1 PRHDT, CDR2 FYEKMQ (reference sequence). The CDR3 runs 13 residues. V was clipped by 4 bases and J by 8 bases; unmatched bases: 5. Sequencing used immunoSEQ multiplex PCR; TCRdb keeps in-frame clones, though not all of them. This sample has around 690,000 clones, with about 90% found just once. V gene TRBV13 combines with J gene TRBJ1-1; TRBD1 aligns across 9 bases. Sequenced material: memory CD8+ T cells from PBMCs. Subset defined: CD45RO+ cells pooled with CCR7-negative TemRA cells. This TCR derives from a man between 18 and 35 years old in good health. Some clones in this sample may be carry-over from other donors' samples. CDR3 bases: TGTGCCAGCAGCTCACGAGGACAGGGGGAAGCTTTCTTT. It translates to CASSSRGQGEAFF.